Following are 2 T cell receptor beta chains from one sample sequenced in a study of cytomegalovirus exposure and HLA in healthy donors. A multiplex PCR was run with 60 Vbeta primers and 13 Jbeta primers. Libraries were prepared by immunoSEQ multiplex PCR; TCRdb keeps only in-frame clonotypes and omits some of them. The sample shows 150,000 to 200,000 clones, 75% of them seen only once. The sample comprised PBMCs. The source of these receptors is a woman in her forties or fifties in good health and CMV-seropositive.

V usage is TRBV5-6 and J usage is TRBJ2-7, with D possibly TRBD2 on 6 matching bases. CDR1 and CDR2 (germline): SGHDT, YYEEEE. The V end was cut by 7 bases, the J end by 2 bases, with 16 bases between. This CDR3 spans 14 amino acids. The CDR3 here is CASCPGLQAYEQYF. CDR3 bases: TGTGCCAGCTGTCCGGGACTGCAAGCCTACGAGCAGTACTTC. Drawing the rest from reference TRBV5-6 and TRBJ2-7, the complete variable domain is DAGVTQSPTHLIKTRGQQVTLRCSPKSGHDTVSWYQQALGQGPQFIFQYYEEEERQRGNFPDRFSGHQFPNYSSELNVNALLLGDSALYLCASCPGLQAYEQYFGPGTRLTVT.

The CDR3 sequence: CASSFTGTKSYEQYF. Written as DNA, the CDR3 is TGCGCCAGCAGCTTTACCGGGACTAAATCCTACGAGCAGTACTTC. V and J are TRBV5-1 and TRBJ2-7; 7 nucleotides align to TRBD2. V trimming: 2 bases; J trimming: 1 base; junction bases outside the gene matches: 6. CDR3 length: 15 residues. Germline CDR1 reads SGHRS; CDR2 reads YFSETQ.